Following are 5 T cell receptor beta chains from one sample sequenced in a study of cytomegalovirus exposure and HLA in healthy donors. PCR used 60 Vbeta primers and 13 Jbeta primers. Some clones are missing from TCRdb's copy, which holds only in-frame ones; the method was immunoSEQ multiplex PCR. The data show 100,000 to 150,000 clones, around four fifths seen once. The sample taken for sequencing was PBMCs. Receptor source: a man between 60 and 75 years old in good health and CMV-seropositive.

The genes are TRBV6-5 and TRBJ1-1; TRBD1 matches 9 bases. CDR3 length: 13 amino acids. V shed 6 bases and J 4 bases; nucleotides not matched to a gene: 3. The V gene's germline CDR1 is MNHEY and CDR2 SVGAGI. This CDR3 reads CASRRDRATEAFF. Written as DNA, the CDR3 is TGTGCCAGCAGAAGGGACAGGGCCACTGAAGCTTTCTTT.

This rearrangement joins TRBV28 to TRBJ1-2, with TRBD1 as a possible D gene (6 bases). The CDR3 extends over 17 amino acids. Trimming removed 4 bases from V and 0 bases from J, with 18 bases in between. CDR1 MDHEN and CDR2 SYDVKM come from the germline V gene. The CDR3 sequence: CASSSPGGQRPNYGYTF. DNA of the CDR3: TGTGCCAGCAGTTCCCCGGGGGGGCAAAGACCTAACTATGGCTACACCTTC.

The rearrangement joins TRBV2 to TRBJ2-1; 9 nucleotides agree with TRBD2. Germline V lookup: CDR1 SNHLY, CDR2 FYNNEI. This CDR3 comprises 18 residues. After removal of 4 bases from V and 7 bases from J, the junction contained 17 bases not matched to a gene. CDR3 bases: TGTGCCAGCAGTGGCCGTCCGACTAGCGGTTTAGATTCTAATGAGCAGTTCTTC. This sequence encodes CASSGRPTSGLDSNEQFF.

The chain couples TRBV7-9 to TRBJ2-5, with D tentatively TRBD2 (6 bases). The J call may not be correct, given that the DNA end is closer to TRBJ2-7. Per germline, CDR1 SEHNR and CDR2 FQNEAQ (reference sequence). CDR3 length equals 14 residues. CDR3 nucleotides: TGTGCCAGCAGCTACCGGGGGAGCTCCTACGAGCAGTACTTC. Translating gives CASSYRGSSYEQYF.

This sequence joins TRBV2 and TRBJ1-5; possibly TRBD1 for D (5 bases). CDR1 and CDR2 from the germline V gene are SNHLY and FYNNEI. This CDR3 comprises 13 residues. Trimming took off 6 bases at V and 8 bases at J, with 14 bases between the two ends. CDR3 sequence: CASSTGENKPQHF. CDR3 nucleotide sequence: TGTGCCAGCAGCACGGGGGAGAATAAGCCCCAGCATTTT.